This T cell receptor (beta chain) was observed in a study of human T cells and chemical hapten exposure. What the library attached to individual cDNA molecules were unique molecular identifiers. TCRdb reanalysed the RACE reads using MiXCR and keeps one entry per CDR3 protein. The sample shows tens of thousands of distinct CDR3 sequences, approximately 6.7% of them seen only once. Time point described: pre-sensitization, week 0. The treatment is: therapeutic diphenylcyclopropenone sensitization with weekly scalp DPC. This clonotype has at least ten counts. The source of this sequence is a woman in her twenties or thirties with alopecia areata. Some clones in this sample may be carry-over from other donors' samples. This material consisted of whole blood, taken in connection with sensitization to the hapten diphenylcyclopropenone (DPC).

The CDR3 reads CASSSRPMAGTPHQETQYF. The CDR3, as DNA: TGTGCCAGCAGCTCACGACCAATGGCGGGTACACCCCACCAAGAGACCCAGTACTTC. J is TRBJ2-5 and V is TRBV7-6; possible D gene TRBD2, 5 bases. Germline lookup yields CDR1 SGHVS and CDR2 FNYEAQ. CDR3 length equals 19 residues. The V and J ends lost 4 bases and 0 bases respectively, with 24 bases between them.